Below, 13 T cell receptor beta chains from the same sample are listed, as sequenced in a study of molecular identifiers for immune sequencing clone quantification. One entry per CDR3 protein results from TCRdb running MiXCR on the PCR reads. Of about 640,000 distinct CDR3 sequences detected, about 20% appear once; the ten largest clones hold roughly 0.85%. The sample comprised naive CD8+ T cells from blood, with Jurkat cell RNA spiked in. Subset specified: FACS-sorted CD8+CD4-CCR7+CD45RA+ naive T cells. Receptors were obtained from a human donor in good health. Some libraries in this study had Jurkat cell RNA spiked in.

This clonotype was detected ten times or more. The chain carries TRBV12-3 or TRBV12-4 and TRBJ2-1, with 8 positions matching TRBD2. CDR3 length: 15 amino acids. With 5 bases clipped from V and 5 bases from J, the junction kept 8 bases outside the gene matches. Here the CDR3 reads CASSKFSGINNEQFF. The CDR3 nucleotides read TGTGCCAGCAGTAAATTTAGCGGGATAAACAATGAGCAGTTCTTC.

This clonotype was seen ten or more times. The chain combines TRBV5-5 with TRBJ1-3; D gene uncertain. CDR1 SGHKS and CDR2 YYEKEE come from the germline V gene (reference sequence). The V and J ends lost 1 base and 0 bases respectively, with 8 bases between them. The CDR3 sequence is 15 residues long. The CDR3 region has the DNA TGTGCCAGCAGCTTGTCTTCCGGCTCTGGAAACACCATATATTTT. Encoded protein: CASSLSSGSGNTIYF.

The chain couples TRBV6-5 to TRBJ2-3, with 8 bases identical to TRBD2. V lost 2 bases, J lost 1 base, and 5 bases stayed unmatched. Germline CDR1 MNHEY, CDR2 SVGAGI. The CDR3 contains 16 residues. CDR3 loop: CASSYLGGGGTDTQYF. The CDR3 DNA is TGTGCCAGCAGTTACCTCGGGGGGGGAGGCACAGATACGCAGTATTTT.

The chain couples TRBV14 to TRBJ2-7; D gene unclear. With 7 bases removed from V and 7 bases from J, the gap between germline ends came to 14 bases. Per germline, CDR1 SGHDN and CDR2 FVKESK. The CDR3 spans 12 residues. CDR3 bases: TGTGCCAGCAAAGGCTACGTCGGGGAGCAGTACTTC. Its protein product is CASKGYVGEQYF.

The chain carries TRBV6-6 and TRBJ1-1; 9 bases fit TRBD1. With V trimmed by 8 bases and J by 6 bases, 7 bases remained unmatched. Germline V gene lookup returns CDR1 MNHNY and CDR2 SVGAGI (reference sequence). The CDR3 has 13 residues. For the CDR3, the DNA is TGTGCCAGCTCAACAGGGGGCGTTCCTGAAGCTTTCTTT. Its protein product is CASSTGGVPEAFF.

This clonotype was observed a handful of times. The chain combines TRBV20-1 with TRBJ2-7, with D uncertain. Trimming removed 0 bases at V and 1 base at J, with 13 bases between. The CDR3 runs 15 residues. Germline CDR1 is DFQATT and CDR2 is SNEGSKA (reference sequence). CDR3 nucleotide sequence: TGCAGTGCTAGAGACCTCAAAGCAGGTTCCTACGAGCAGTACTTC. Translating it yields CSARDLKAGSYEQYF.

The chain employs TRBV10-3 and TRBJ2-2, with 9 positions matching TRBD1. Trimming took 6 bases from V and 7 from J; bases not matched to a gene: 9. The CDR3 loop spans 15 amino acids. Per germline, CDR1 ENHRY and CDR2 SYGVKD. The CDR3 DNA follows: TGTGCCATCAGCCCCGGGACAGGGTTGGACGGGGAGCTGTTTTTT. It yields the protein CAISPGTGLDGELFF.

The V and J genes are TRBV9 and TRBJ2-1; 12 bases are shared with TRBD2. The CDR3 spans 17 residues. The germline CDR1 and CDR2 sequences are SGDLS and YYNGEE. With V trimmed by 4 bases and J by 3 bases, 8 bases remained unmatched. Here the CDR3 DNA reads TGTGCCAGCAGCAAGACTAGCGGGGGTAATTACTACAATGAGCAGTTCTTC. It specifies CASSKTSGGNYYNEQFF.

Many counts were recorded for this clonotype. The gene calls are TRBV3-1 and TRBJ2-7; D is perhaps TRBD1 or TRBD2 (6 bases each). V dropped 6 bases and J dropped 2 bases, with 14 bases sitting between them. This CDR3 is 14 amino acids long. Germline assignment: CDR1 LGHDT and CDR2 YNNKEL (reference sequence). The CDR3: CASSPGGHAYEQYF. The CDR3 nucleotides are TGTGCCAGCAGTCCCGGGGGACACGCCTACGAGCAGTACTTC.

This clonotype was counted ten times or more. This chain joins TRBV7-2 and TRBJ2-1; D unclear. The germline V gene encodes CDR1 SGHTA and CDR2 FQGNSA. This CDR3 spans 16 amino acids. V lost 2 bases and J 5 bases, leaving 16 bases between the germline ends. The chain's CDR3 is CASSLYVRYANNEQFF. The CDR3 DNA reads as TGTGCCAGCAGCTTATATGTGCGATACGCAAACAATGAGCAGTTCTTC.

This clonotype was counted ten times or more. The rearrangement uses TRBV4-1 and TRBJ1-5; tentatively, D is TRBD1 (6 bases). CDR1 and CDR2 (germline): MGHRA, YSYEKL. There are 18 residues in the CDR3. V lost 0 bases and J lost 0, with 15 bases in between. CDR3 sequence reads: CASSQEGHAAYSNQPQHF. CDR3 nucleotides: TGCGCCAGCAGCCAAGAGGGACACGCCGCCTATAGCAATCAGCCCCAGCATTTT.

This clonotype was detected many times. The CDR3 loop is CSAEENTEAFF. DNA of the CDR3: TGCAGCGCCGAGGAGAACACTGAAGCTTTCTTT. The chain is built from TRBV29-1 and TRBJ1-1, with D uncertain. The germline CDR1 and CDR2 sequences are SQVTM and ANQGSEA. Trimming removed 7 bases from V and 1 base from J, with 7 bases in between. The CDR3 runs 11 residues. The whole variable domain, filled in from reference TRBV29-1 and TRBJ1-1, reads SAVISQKPSRDICQRGTSLTIQCQVDSQVTMMFWYRQQPGQSLTLIATANQGSEATYESGFVIDKFPISRPNLTFSTLTVSNMSPEDSSIYLCSAEENTEAFFGQGTRLTVV.

The gene calls are TRBV4-1 and TRBJ2-7; 7 bases map to TRBD1. V shed 0 bases and J 3 bases; nucleotides not matched to a gene: 11. Germline lookup yields CDR1 MGHRA and CDR2 YSYEKL. The CDR3 runs to 17 residues. The CDR3 reads CASSQEIWETGFYEQYF. The DNA for the CDR3 is TGCGCCAGCAGCCAAGAAATTTGGGAGACAGGGTTCTACGAGCAGTACTTC.